This TCR beta chain was sequenced during a study of type 1 regulatory T cells. Across the study: T-allo10 is an in vitro-generated, Tr1-enriched CD4 T cell product specific for alloantigen. General study findings and limits: Compared with non-Tr1 cells, Tr1 cells showed a narrower TCR repertoire.

TCRdb reprocessed the reads with MiXCR, giving one entry per CDR3 protein. The profile shows tens of thousands of distinct CDR3 sequences, more than 9% of them singletons. In the case of this clonotype: The antigen remains undetermined.

The receptor was isolated from a human donor in good health. The sample was cultured non-Tr1 T cells, either the whole culture or a sorted T cell fraction (not recorded which).

The CDR3, as DNA: TGCGCCAGCGCCGGCTTTACAGGGGGCACAGATACGCAGTATTTT. Its protein is CASAGFTGGTDTQYF. The V gene is TRBV5-1, the J gene TRBJ2-3; 7 positions agree with TRBD1. Germline V lookup: CDR1 SGHRS, CDR2 YFSETQ. The trim removed 7 bases at V and 1 base at J, leaving 9 bases unmatched. The CDR3 sequence is 15 residues long. Full variable domain (missing parts from reference TRBV5-1 and TRBJ2-3): KAGVTQTPRYLIKTRGQQVTLSCSPISGHRSVSWYQQTPGQGLQFLFEYFSETQRNKGNFPGRFSGRQFSNSRSEMNVSTLELGDSALYLCASAGFTGGTDTQYFGPGTRLTVL.